These 3 T cell receptor beta chains came from one sample sequenced in a study of blood T cell repertoires in COVID-19. Measured with immunoSEQ multiplex PCR; TCRdb has only the in-frame clones, and not every one. This sample carries roughly 160,000 clones, more than 85% of them seen once, and the ten largest clones take 0.99%. Material for sequencing was peripheral blood. These receptors were obtained from a man younger than 30 with acute or convalescent COVID-19.

The CDR3 DNA is TGTGCCAGCAGTCCCACCCGGGGGGGGGCGCAACAGTACTATGGCTACACCTTC. Protein: CASSPTRGGAQQYYGYTF. The chain has TRBV6-6 and TRBJ1-2, with D possibly matching TRBD1 (6 bases). V was trimmed by 5 bases and J by 3 bases, leaving 25 bases between them. The CDR3 has 18 amino acids. Germline V gene sequence: CDR1 MNHNY, CDR2 SVGAGI (reference sequence).

This clone was observed once. The V gene is TRBV2, the J gene TRBJ1-1; D gene ambiguous. This CDR3 is 14 amino acids long. Per germline, CDR1 SNHLY and CDR2 FYNNEI. The ends were cut back, 5 bases at V and 0 bases at J, with 10 bases in the middle. This chain's CDR3 is CASSLRYMNTEAFF. DNA of the CDR3: TGTGCCAGCAGTCTCAGGTACATGAACACTGAAGCTTTCTTT.

The rearrangement joins TRBV6-1 to TRBJ2-7; 7 bases match TRBD1. Germline-derived CDR1 and CDR2 are MNHNS and SASEGT. V lost 2 bases and J lost 2; bases outside the gene matches: 3. The CDR3 length is 14 residues. The DNA for the CDR3 is TGTGCCAGCAGTGAAATACAGGGGCCCTACGAGCAGTACGTC. Its protein product is CASSEIQGPYEQYV.